The sequence of this TCR beta chain was determined in a study of T cell repertoires in cytomegalovirus infection. At the level of the study: It can be stated that public TCR beta signatures indicated CMV infection as well as a matching HLA type.

TCRdb re-called the reads through MiXCR, storing one row per CDR3 protein. The data contain hundreds of thousands of distinct CDR3 sequences, roughly 30% of them singletons. V was shortened by 6 bases and J by 6 bases, with 9 bases between the two germline ends. Germline CDR1 is MNHEY and CDR2 is SVGAGI. This CDR3 comprises 12 residues. In this sample, this clonotype turned up a few times. The antigen is undetermined. The source was cultured CD8+ T cells from PBMCs, collected from culture after CMV antigen stimulation. The genes are TRBV6-5 and TRBJ2-1; D is undetermined. The sequence was obtained from a human donor in good health (CMV status not recorded). Some clones in this sample may be carry-over from other donors' samples. The CDR3 bases are TGTGCCAGCAGAACCAGATCCAATGAGCAGTTCTTC. Translation gives CASRTRSNEQFF.